What follows are 18 T cell receptor beta chains derived from one specimen sequenced in a study of blood T cells in healthy people across ages. A J-beta primer mix and a sample-barcoded 5' primer were used in a second PCR of about 7 to 12 cycles. TCRdb independently ran MiXCR on the 5' RACE reads; one entry per CDR3 protein. The repertoire includes about 670,000 distinct CDR3 sequences, approximately 52% of them detected once, and roughly 14% sits in the top ten. Sequenced sample: blood. These receptors came from a woman of 80 years or more in good health.

V and J are TRBV6-6 and TRBJ1-5; D is perhaps TRBD1 (5 bases). In germline, CDR1 is MNHNY, CDR2 SVGAGI (reference sequence). Trimming pared 2 bases from V and 4 bases from J, leaving 12 bases between. This CDR3 is built from 15 residues. In nucleotides, the CDR3 is TGTGCCAGCAGTTACGAGGGGTCGGGGAATCAGCCCCAGCATTTT. This gives the protein CASSYEGSGNQPQHF.

This clonotype showed up just a few times. The chain couples TRBV5-1 to TRBJ2-2; D might be TRBD1 (6 bases). Germline CDR1 SGHRS, CDR2 YFSETQ. V lost 5 bases and J lost 4, with 12 bases in between. The CDR3 contains 14 residues. CDR3 sequence: CASSLQGVTGELFF. The DNA for the CDR3 is TGCGCCAGCAGTCTACAGGGAGTCACCGGGGAGCTGTTTTTT.

This clonotype was picked up many times. The genes are TRBV5-1 and TRBJ2-6; D unresolved. This CDR3 is 15 amino acids long. Per germline, CDR1 SGHRS and CDR2 YFSETQ. Trimming shortened V by 0 bases and J by 0 bases, and 4 bases separated the two germline ends. The CDR3 spells CASSLGSSGANVLTF. DNA for the CDR3: TGCGCCAGCAGCTTGGGTAGCTCTGGGGCCAACGTCCTGACTTTC.

The chain carries TRBV15 and TRBJ2-5; perhaps TRBD1 as D (5 bases). V was shortened by 0 bases and J by 4 bases, with 12 bases between the two germline ends. The V gene's germline CDR1 is LNHNV and CDR2 YYDKDF (reference sequence). This CDR3 is built from 15 residues. The CDR3 here is CATSRDKGSVETQYF. CDR3 nucleotides: TGTGCCACCAGCAGAGATAAGGGGTCCGTAGAGACCCAGTACTTC.

The chain recombines TRBV5-1 with TRBJ2-5; D uncertain. The CDR3 contains 15 residues. CDR1 is SGHRS, CDR2 YFSETQ, per germline. The ends were cut back, 4 bases at V and 5 bases at J, with 18 bases in the middle. For the CDR3, the DNA is TGCGCCAGCAGCCTCTGGCGGCAGTTTGGGGAGACCCAGTACTTC. Translated, it gives CASSLWRQFGETQYF. Full variable domain (outside the CDR3, taken from reference TRBV5-1 and TRBJ2-5): KAGVTQTPRYLIKTRGQQVTLSCSPISGHRSVSWYQQTPGQGLQFLFEYFSETQRNKGNFPGRFSGRQFSNSRSEMNVSTLELGDSALYLCASSLWRQFGETQYFGPGTRLLVL.

This sequence joins TRBV10-3 and TRBJ2-1; D remains unclear. This CDR3 spans 12 amino acids. CDR1 and CDR2 (germline): ENHRY, SYGVKD. With 1 base removed from V and 3 bases from J, the gap between germline ends came to 1 base. DNA of the CDR3: TGTGCCATCAGTGAGTACTACAATGAGCAGTTCTTC. Its translation: CAISEYYNEQFF.

CDR3 region: CASSPGWPRGYTF. CDR3 DNA: TGTGCCAGCAGTCCCGGGTGGCCGCGAGGCTACACCTTC. V is TRBV12-3 or TRBV12-4 and J is TRBJ1-2; D remains unclear. This CDR3 comprises 13 residues. The V gene lost 5 bases and the J gene lost 8 bases, with 15 bases spanning the gap.

Comment on this clonotype: A much larger clone is a single base away; this may be a read error. The genes are TRBV9 and TRBJ2-5; D might be TRBD2 (6 bases). The CDR3 is made up of 16 amino acids. Trimming removed 0 bases from V and 6 bases from J, with 18 bases in between. Germline V gene lookup returns CDR1 SGDLS and CDR2 YYNGEE. CDR3 in DNA: TGTGCCAGCAGCGTAGGAGGTGTGGGGGAGGCAAAGACCCAGTACTTC. The encoded protein is CASSVGGVGEAKTQYF.

This rearrangement joins TRBV29-1 to TRBJ2-5; 13 nucleotides match TRBD2. V lost 8 bases and J lost 4; bases outside the gene matches: 4. The germline CDR1 and CDR2 sequences are SQVTM and ANQGSEA. CDR3 length equals 13 residues. The CDR3 protein is CSSGLAGLETQYF. DNA for the CDR3: TGCAGCTCGGGACTAGCGGGGCTAGAGACCCAGTACTTC. Complete variable domain (other parts from reference TRBV29-1 and TRBJ2-5): SAVISQKPSRDICQRGTSLTIQCQVDSQVTMMFWYRQQPGQSLTLIATANQGSEATYESGFVIDKFPISRPNLTFSTLTVSNMSPEDSSIYLCSSGLAGLETQYFGPGTRLLVL.

V and J are TRBV7-2 and TRBJ2-2; possible D gene TRBD2, 5 bases. The CDR3 runs to 14 residues. The germline gives CDR1 SGHTA, CDR2 FQGNSA. Trimming removed 4 bases at V and 8 bases at J, with 14 bases between. The CDR3 region has the DNA TGTGCCAGCAGCTCTTGGACTTTGCAAGGGGAGCTGTTTTTT. Translated, it gives CASSSWTLQGELFF.

The genes are TRBV28 and TRBJ1-3, with D perhaps TRBD1 (5 bases). The CDR3 loop spans 16 amino acids. The ends were cut back, 8 bases at V and 0 bases at J, with 17 bases in the middle. In germline, CDR1 is MDHEN, CDR2 SYDVKM. Written as DNA, the CDR3 is TGTGCCAGCTTAACCGGGACGCGGGGCTCTGGAAACACCATATATTTT. This encodes CASLTGTRGSGNTIYF.

The rearrangement links TRBV29-1 to TRBJ2-1; D is unresolved. CDR3 length: 12 amino acids. Germline V gene sequence: CDR1 SQVTM, CDR2 ANQGSEA. V shed 3 bases and J shed 9 bases, with 12 bases lying between them. The CDR3 protein is CSVDAPVGEQFF. The CDR3 DNA is TGCAGCGTTGACGCCCCAGTCGGTGAGCAGTTCTTC.

The rearrangement uses TRBV4-3 and TRBJ2-1, with D possibly being TRBD1 or TRBD2 (5 bases each). The CDR3 loop spans 19 amino acids. Trimming left V 0 bases short and J 0 bases short, with 18 bases between. Germline values: CDR1 LGHNA, CDR2 YSLEER. This CDR3 is CASSQESNRGRDSYNEQFF. The CDR3 region has the DNA TGCGCCAGCAGCCAAGAATCGAATAGGGGACGGGACTCCTACAATGAGCAGTTCTTC.

The J gene is TRBJ2-4, the V gene TRBV20-1; D may match TRBD1 or TRBD2 (5 bases each). Judging by the DNA end, TRBJ2-7 fits better; the J call may be wrong. The CDR3 covers 13 residues. Germline V CDR1 and CDR2: DFQATT, SNEGSKA (reference sequence). This chain's CDR3 is CSAEGPLPYEQYF. The CDR3 nucleotides read TGCAGTGCTGAGGGGCCGCTCCCCTACGAGCAGTACTTC.

The chain has TRBV4-2 and TRBJ2-1; D is undetermined. This CDR3 contains 13 residues. Per the germline V gene, CDR1 is LGHNA and CDR2 is YNFKEQ. Deletions cut 0 bases from V and 9 bases from J, with 9 bases between. CDR3 in amino acids: CASSQELQSEQFF. CDR3 sequence (DNA): TGTGCCAGCAGCCAAGAGTTACAGAGTGAGCAGTTCTTC.

The chain recombines TRBV6-5 with TRBJ2-1; 7 bases line up with TRBD1. This CDR3 has 15 amino acids. Trimming removed 6 bases from V and 7 bases from J; junction bases left unmatched: 12. Germline V gives CDR1 MNHEY, CDR2 SVGAGI. CDR3 loop: CASRERQGLVNEQFF. In DNA, the CDR3 is TGTGCCAGCAGGGAGAGACAGGGCTTGGTTAATGAGCAGTTCTTC.

J is TRBJ2-4 and V is TRBV6-2 or TRBV6-3; D unresolved. Gene TRBJ2-7 matches the end of the DNA better, so the J call may be wrong. Germline V CDR1 and CDR2: MNHEY, SVGEGT. The CDR3 consists of 13 residues. The CDR3 region is CASSIVGLDEQYF. The CDR3, as DNA: TGTGCCAGCAGCATCGTGGGCTTGGACGAGCAGTACTTC.

This clonotype was seen at least ten times. This sequence joins TRBV6-6 and TRBJ2-1, with 8 nucleotides matching TRBD2. V lost 8 bases and J lost 4; bases outside the gene matches: 7. This CDR3 is 14 amino acids long. From germline, CDR1 is MNHNY and CDR2 SVGAGI (reference sequence). The CDR3 here is CASGGEREYNEQFF. CDR3 DNA: TGTGCCAGCGGTGGGGAGCGGGAGTACAATGAGCAGTTCTTC.